The clone carrying this T cell receptor beta chain was detected only a few times. Its antigen is unknown. These data belong to a study of T cells after yellow fever vaccination. Study observations and caveats: A secondary response was less intense yet reached its peak sooner, at day 5 versus 15. Bulk-population clonotypes that are abundant could appear as contaminants in FACS-sorted repertoires. Relatively few clonotypes were ones that appeared in both CD4 and CD8 compartments.

The TCR cDNA carried a universal primer site and UMIs from 5'RACE template switching. TCRdb re-called the 5' RACE reads with MiXCR, one entry per CDR3 protein. The sample lists around 350,000 distinct CDR3 sequences, around 6.5% occurring once. V was cut by 5 bases and J by 1 base, with 16 bases left in between. In germline, CDR1 is MNHEY, CDR2 SMNVEV (reference sequence). The CDR3 length is 16 residues. The receptor was isolated from a young man who received the YFV17D yellow fever vaccine. The gene calls are TRBV27 and TRBJ2-3; D unclear. The material was PBMCs, obtained 5 days after the yellow fever booster vaccination. DNA for the CDR3: TGTGCCAGCAGTATAAATGTTCTGGAAGGCACAGATACGCAGTATTTT. The encoded protein is CASSINVLEGTDTQYF.